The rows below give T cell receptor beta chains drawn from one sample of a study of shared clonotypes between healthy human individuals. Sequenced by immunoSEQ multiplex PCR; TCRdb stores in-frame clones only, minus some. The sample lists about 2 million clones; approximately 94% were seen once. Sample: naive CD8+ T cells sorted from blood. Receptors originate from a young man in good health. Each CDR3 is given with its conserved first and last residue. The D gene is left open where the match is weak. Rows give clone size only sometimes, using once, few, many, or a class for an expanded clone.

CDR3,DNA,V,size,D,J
CASSLLAGWNEQFF,TGTGCCAGCAGCTTGCTAGCGGGATGGAATGAGCAGTTCTTC,TRBV5-6,.,TRBD2,TRBJ2-1
CAWSGGVEQYF,TGTGCCTGGAGCGGGGGGGTCGAGCAGTACTTC,TRBV30,.,TRBD2,TRBJ2-7
CASSLPGRSSTDTQYF,TGTGCCAGTAGTCTCCCGGGCAGATCTAGCACAGATACGCAGTATTTT,TRBV19,.,.,TRBJ2-3
CASSQDEGKDEQYF,TGCGCCAGCAGCCAAGATGAAGGGAAGGACGAGCAGTACTTC,TRBV4-1,.,.,TRBJ2-7
CASSRTGSNQPQHF,TGTGCCAGCAGCCGTACAGGTAGCAATCAGCCCCAGCATTTT,TRBV27,.,.,TRBJ1-5
CASSLGGSPLHF,TGTGCCAGCAGCCTGGGGGGATCACCCCTCCACTTT,TRBV13,few,.,TRBJ1-6
CASSEALLGNTIYF,TGTGCCAGCAGTGAAGCGCTTCTTGGAAACACCATATATTTT,TRBV2,.,.,TRBJ1-3
CASSASAGTTEAFF,TGTGCCAGCAGCGCCTCGGCCGGGACAACTGAAGCTTTCTTT,TRBV7-9,.,.,TRBJ1-1
CSGRAYNEQFF,TGCAGCGGGAGGGCCTACAATGAGCAGTTCTTC,TRBV29-1,.,.,TRBJ2-1
CASSWVRTGELFF,TGTGCCAGCAGCTGGGTACGCACCGGGGAGCTGTTTTTT,TRBV7-9,.,.,TRBJ2-2
CASSLSIASGSFSSYNEQFF,TGTGCCAGCAGTTTATCGATTGCTAGCGGGAGTTTTAGCTCCTACAATGAGCAGTTCTTC,TRBV27,.,TRBD2,TRBJ2-1
CASSHRTGGGTEAFF,TGTGCCAGCAGCCACCGAACAGGAGGTGGAACTGAAGCTTTCTTT,TRBV11-2,.,.,TRBJ1-1
CASSPGPQRANVLTF,TGTGCCAGCTCACCAGGGCCCCAGCGGGCCAACGTCCTGACTTTC,TRBV18,.,.,TRBJ2-6
CAISESQARKPQHF,TGTGCCATCAGTGAGTCACAGGCTCGTAAGCCCCAGCATTTT,TRBV10-3,.,.,TRBJ1-5
CASSYGTGESYEQYF,TGTGCCAGCAGCTATGGGACAGGGGAAAGCTACGAGCAGTACTTC,TRBV5-6,.,TRBD1,TRBJ2-7
CASSFRGLAKNIQYF,TGTGCCAGCAGTTTTAGGGGGTTAGCCAAAAACATTCAGTACTTC,TRBV28,.,.,TRBJ2-4
CASSILTNTEAFF,TGTGCCAGTAGTATCCTAACCAACACTGAAGCTTTCTTT,TRBV19,.,.,TRBJ1-1
CASSHGSSSSYEQYF,TGCGCCAGCAGCCACGGTAGCTCCAGCTCCTACGAGCAGTACTTC,TRBV4-1,.,.,TRBJ2-7
CATSGTNGVREWSETQYF,TGTGCCACCAGCGGGACAAATGGGGTTAGGGAATGGTCGGAGACCCAGTACTTC,TRBV15,.,.,TRBJ2-5
CASSSQGYEQYF,TGTGCCAGCAGTTCACAGGGGTACGAGCAGTACTTC,TRBV7-9,.,TRBD1,TRBJ2-7
CASSYSLGQSGYTF,TGTGCCAGCAGTTACTCCCTTGGACAGTCGGGCTACACCTTC,TRBV6-5,.,.,TRBJ1-2
CASSEVGSSYNSPLHF,TGTGCCAGCAGTGAAGTTGGCAGCTCCTATAATTCACCCCTCCACTTT,TRBV6-1,.,.,TRBJ1-6
CAWGTGDYYEQYF,TGTGCCTGGGGAACCGGTGATTACTACGAGCAGTACTTC,TRBV30,.,.,TRBJ2-7
CTSGAGGSYNEQFF,TGTACTTCAGGGGCGGGGGGTTCCTACAATGAGCAGTTCTTC,TRBV10-3,.,TRBD2,TRBJ2-1
CASSRGPLRQGGQPQHF,TGTGCCAGCAGCCGCGGCCCCCTTCGACAGGGCGGACAGCCCCAGCATTTT,TRBV7-8,.,TRBD1,TRBJ1-5
CAAGGLYNEQFF,TGCGCCGCCGGGGGGCTCTACAATGAGCAGTTCTTC,TRBV4-1,.,.,TRBJ2-1
CASSLGGTSIYNEQFF,TGTGCCAGCAGCTTGGGGGGAACTTCCATCTACAATGAGCAGTTCTTC,TRBV5-8,.,.,TRBJ2-1
CASSPSLLDNEQFF,TGTGCCAGCAGCCCCAGTTTGTTGGACAATGAGCAGTTCTTC,TRBV7-9,.,.,TRBJ2-1
CASGGGGNTDTQYF,TGTGCCAGCGGAGGCGGGGGGAACACAGATACGCAGTATTTT,TRBV9,.,TRBD2,TRBJ2-3
CASSLEQAASYEQYF,TGTGCCAGCAGCTTGGAGCAGGCGGCCTCCTACGAGCAGTACTTC,TRBV5-4,.,.,TRBJ2-7
CASSPSGGQIDEQFF,TGTGCCAGCAGCCCTTCCGGGGGACAGATCGATGAGCAGTTCTTC,TRBV6-5,.,.,TRBJ2-1
CASSDSYEQYF,TGTGCCAGCAGTGATAGCTACGAGCAGTACTTC,TRBV6-1,.,.,TRBJ2-7
CASSLPGDTEAFF,TGTGCCAGCAGCTTGCCAGGGGACACTGAAGCTTTCTTT,TRBV5-6,.,.,TRBJ1-1
CASSQVAGYEQYF,TGTGCCAGCAGCCAAGTAGCAGGCTACGAGCAGTACTTC,TRBV14,.,.,TRBJ2-7
CASSVNMGGASNSPLHF,TGTGCCAGCAGCGTTAATATGGGGGGCGCGTCTAATTCACCCCTCCACTTT,TRBV9,.,.,TRBJ1-6
CASSQEGEAANEQFF,TGTGCCAGCAGCCAAGAGGGGGAAGCAGCGAATGAGCAGTTCTTC,TRBV4-2,.,.,TRBJ2-1
CASSLLGLAKATGELFF,TGTGCCAGCAGCCTATTGGGACTAGCAAAAGCCACCGGGGAGCTGTTTTTT,TRBV13,.,TRBD2,TRBJ2-2
CASSYRTGGYEQYF,TGTGCCAGCAGCTATCGGACAGGGGGGTACGAGCAGTACTTC,TRBV27,.,TRBD1,TRBJ2-7
CASSEAGTGTPNYGYTF,TGTGCCAGCAGTGAAGCCGGGACAGGGACGCCCAACTATGGCTACACCTTC,TRBV2,.,TRBD1,TRBJ1-2
CASRRGHMNTEAFF,TGTGCCAGCAGAAGGGGTCACATGAACACTGAAGCTTTCTTT,TRBV28,.,.,TRBJ1-1
CASSFDGNSGNTIYF,TGTGCCAGCAGCTTCGACGGAAACTCTGGAAACACCATATATTTT,TRBV11-2,.,.,TRBJ1-3
CASAVGREQYF,TGTGCCAGCGCGGTAGGGAGGGAGCAGTACTTC,TRBV27,.,.,TRBJ2-7
CAGELLAGSLSQETQYF,TGTGCCGGGGAGCTACTAGCGGGCAGCTTATCACAAGAGACCCAGTACTTC,TRBV7-9,.,TRBD2,TRBJ2-5